This T cell receptor beta chain was sequenced during a study of chemoradiotherapy in HPV16-positive cancers. Study-wide points: Candidate HPV-specific clones and E7-related TCR motifs grew in tumor during treatment.

Per germline, CDR1 SGHRS and CDR2 YFSETQ. The CDR3 runs 15 residues. J was trimmed by 7 bases and V by 3 bases; bases with no gene match: 12. In regard to this clone: Its antigen is undetermined.

Repertoires were generated with immunoSEQ multiplex PCR, while TCRdb's copy carries only in-frame clones and drops some. The sample consists of about 68,000 clones, 88% of them appearing once. The sequenced sample was blood, obtained from a patient who underwent chemoradiotherapy. The gene calls are TRBV5-1 and TRBJ1-2, with 7 positions matching TRBD1. This TCR derives from a human donor with HPV-associated anogenital cancer. The CDR3 here is CASSSALTGKGGYTF. DNA of the CDR3: TGCGCCAGCAGCTCCGCGCTGACAGGGAAAGGTGGCTACACCTTC.